This T cell receptor beta chain was recovered during a study of blood T cell repertoires in COVID-19. The overall study: T cells, B-cell-depleted T cells, or PBMCs provided the cDNA or gDNA that served as material.

Clinical history reported by participants formed the basis on which cohorts were assigned. Recovered status applied to Cohort 3 donors who had two consecutive negative PCRs. It also applied to those with clearance or with symptom resolution. Germline assignment: CDR1 MGHDK and CDR2 SYGVNS. V shed 5 bases and J shed 2 bases, with 13 bases lying between them. CDR3 length: 14 amino acids. Per the original methods: By means of reference gene primer amplification, nucleated cell counts were estimated. Method: immunoSEQ multiplex PCR; TCRdb's copy keeps in-frame clones and lacks some. V and J calls and clone size follow that table, whereas D and trimming were derived from the DNA. The sample consists of just over 350,000 clones, 87% of them appearing once.

The source is a woman aged 30 to 39 who had recovered from COVID-19. The sequencing sample was made of PBMCs or T cells enriched from blood (not recorded which). This sequence joins TRBV25-1 and TRBJ2-7; a possible D gene is TRBD2 (5 bases). The CDR3 nucleotides read TGTGCCAGCAGTAGCCTCCTGCGGGCCTACGAGCAGTACTTC. Protein sequence: CASSSLLRAYEQYF.